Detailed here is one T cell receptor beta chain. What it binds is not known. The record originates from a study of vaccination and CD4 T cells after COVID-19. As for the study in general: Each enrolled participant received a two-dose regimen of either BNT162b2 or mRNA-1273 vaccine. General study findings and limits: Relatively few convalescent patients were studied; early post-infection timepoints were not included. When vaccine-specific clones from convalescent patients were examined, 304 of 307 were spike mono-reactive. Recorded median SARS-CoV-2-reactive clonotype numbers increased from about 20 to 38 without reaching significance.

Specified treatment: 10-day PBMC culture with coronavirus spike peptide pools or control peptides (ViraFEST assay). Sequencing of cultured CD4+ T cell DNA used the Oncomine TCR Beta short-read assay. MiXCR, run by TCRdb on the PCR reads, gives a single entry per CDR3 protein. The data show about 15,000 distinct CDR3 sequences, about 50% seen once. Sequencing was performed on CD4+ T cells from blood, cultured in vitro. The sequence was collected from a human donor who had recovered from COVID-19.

DNA for the CDR3: TGTGCCAGTTCACAGGGGGCGAGTCAGCCCCAGCATTTT. Its protein product is CASSQGASQPQHF. V and J are TRBV6-1 and TRBJ1-5; TRBD1 matches at 9 bases. Losses at the gene ends were 9 bases for V and 6 bases for J; bases not matched to a gene: 6. The length of the CDR3 is 13 residues. Looked up from germline, CDR1 is MNHNS and CDR2 is SASEGT.